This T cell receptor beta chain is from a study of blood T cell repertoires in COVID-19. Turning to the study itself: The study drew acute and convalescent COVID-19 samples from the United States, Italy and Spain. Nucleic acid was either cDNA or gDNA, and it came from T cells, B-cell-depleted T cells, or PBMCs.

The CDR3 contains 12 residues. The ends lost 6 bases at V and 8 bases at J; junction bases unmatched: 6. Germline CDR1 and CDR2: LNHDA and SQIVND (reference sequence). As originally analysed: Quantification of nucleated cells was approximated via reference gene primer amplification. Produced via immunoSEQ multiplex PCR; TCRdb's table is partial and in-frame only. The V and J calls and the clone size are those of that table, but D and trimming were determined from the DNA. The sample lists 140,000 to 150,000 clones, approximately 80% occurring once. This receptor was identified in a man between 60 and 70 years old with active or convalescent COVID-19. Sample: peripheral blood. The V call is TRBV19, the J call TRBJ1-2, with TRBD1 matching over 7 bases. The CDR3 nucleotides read TGTGCCAGTAGGGAGGGGGCTGGCGGCTACACCTTC. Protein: CASREGAGGYTF.